The 18 T cell receptor beta chains in this list originate from one sample, sequenced in a study of graft-versus-host responses after intestinal transplantation. Some clones are missing from TCRdb's copy, which holds only in-frame ones; the method was immunoSEQ multiplex PCR. The sample carries 10,000 or so clones, 25% to 30% recorded once. The sequenced sample was alloreactive CD4+ T cells from a mixed lymphocyte reaction culture, obtained before intestinal transplant. The sample's subset: CFSE-low proliferating T cells sorted from roughly six-day pre-transplant mixed lymphocyte reaction (GvH or HvG direction). These receptors originate from a human patient who received an intestinal transplant.

This chain connects TRBV28 to TRBJ2-7, with D tentatively TRBD1 (7 bases). Trimming took off 5 bases at V and 2 bases at J, with 16 bases between the two ends. Germline CDR1 MDHEN, CDR2 SYDVKM. CDR3 length: 15 amino acids. CDR3 sequence: CASSPDREVPYEQYF. The DNA for the CDR3 is TGTGCCAGCAGTCCCGACAGGGAGGTCCCCTACGAGCAGTACTTC.

This clone counts as medium-sized. The rearrangement joins TRBV5-1 to TRBJ1-1; D gene unclear. With 3 bases removed from V and 0 bases from J, the gap between germline ends came to 9 bases. The V gene's germline CDR1 is SGHRS and CDR2 YFSETQ. The CDR3 is 14 amino acids. The CDR3, as DNA: TGCGCCAGCAGCTCGGTCGGGCTGAACACTGAAGCTTTCTTT. Translation gives CASSSVGLNTEAFF.

This clone occurred a few times. A much larger clone differs from this one at a single base, so this may be a read error. The chain has TRBV29-1 and TRBJ2-7; D is possibly TRBD1 or TRBD2 (6 bases each). CDR1 SQVTM and CDR2 ANQGSEA come from the germline V gene. This CDR3 has 13 amino acids. The ends were cut back, 4 bases at V and 7 bases at J, with 17 bases in the middle. The CDR3 DNA reads as TGCAGCGTTGTCGGGGGCCCGTACAATGAGCAGTACTTC. Its translation is CSVVGGPYNEQYF.

By share, this clone counts as medium-sized. This chain connects TRBV7-9 to TRBJ2-2; D is unclear. There are 11 residues in the CDR3. The germline V and J ends were trimmed by 0 bases and 7 bases, with 0 bases remaining between them. The germline V gene has CDR1 SEHNR and CDR2 FQNEAQ (reference sequence). The CDR3 region has the DNA TGTGCCAGCAGCTTAGCCGGGGAGCTGTTTTTT. This codes for CASSLAGELFF.

The V call is TRBV27, the J call TRBJ2-7; TRBD1 matches 8 bases. CDR1 is MNHEY and CDR2 is SMNVEV in the germline V gene (reference sequence). The ends lost 4 bases at V and 5 bases at J; junction bases unmatched: 4. The CDR3 contains 13 residues. The CDR3 nucleotides read TGTGCCAGCAGTTCGACAGGGGACCACGAGCAGTACTTC. This encodes CASSSTGDHEQYF.

The CDR3 region has the DNA TGTGCCAGCAGCTTAGAGCTTACAGTTAACTACGAGCAGTACTTC. Its translation: CASSLELTVNYEQYF. The V call is TRBV11-2, the J call TRBJ2-7; D gene uncertain. This CDR3 is 15 amino acids long. Per the germline V gene, CDR1 is SGHAT and CDR2 is FQNNGV. V shed 0 bases and J shed 3 bases, with 12 bases lying between them.

The chain is built from TRBV6-1 and TRBJ2-1, with D possibly being TRBD2 (6 bases). The CDR3 has 15 amino acids. CDR1 and CDR2 (germline): MNHNS, SASEGT. V was pared by 0 bases and J by 8 bases, with 14 bases between. The CDR3 nucleotides read TGTGCCAGCAGTGAAGCGGGTAGCGGCTGGGATGAGCAGTTCTTC. It is translated as CASSEAGSGWDEQFF.

This clone was counted once. The chain uses TRBV18 and TRBJ2-7, with no clear D. Germline-derived CDR1 and CDR2 are KGHSH and LQKENI. The CDR3 has 11 amino acids. With 6 bases removed from V and 5 bases from J, the gap between germline ends came to 8 bases. CDR3 region: CASSTSHEQYF. CDR3 nucleotides: TGTGCCAGCTCCACCAGTCACGAGCAGTACTTC.

This chain joins TRBV2 and TRBJ1-4; D is uncertain. This CDR3 contains 15 residues. V gave up 4 bases and J gave up 5 bases, with 14 bases separating them. The germline gives CDR1 SNHLY, CDR2 FYNNEI. Here the CDR3 DNA reads TGTGCCAGCAGTGGCCCGGAAGTAGAGAATGAAAAACTGTTTTTT. Translating gives CASSGPEVENEKLFF.

This clone has only a few counts. The chain couples TRBV7-6 to TRBJ2-3; the D is unclear. Germline V gives CDR1 SGHVS, CDR2 FNYEAQ. The length of the CDR3 is 15 residues. With 1 base removed from V and 2 bases from J, the gap between germline ends came to 10 bases. The CDR3 reads CASSLGGRNTDTQYF. CDR3 DNA sequence: TGTGCCAGCAGCTTAGGTGGCAGGAACACAGATACGCAGTATTTT.

This clone is medium-sized. This chain uses TRBV6-1 with TRBJ2-7, with D unresolved. V lost 6 bases and J 6 bases, leaving 12 bases between the germline ends. Germline V gene sequence: CDR1 MNHNS, CDR2 SASEGT. The CDR3 is 12 residues long. CDR3 protein: CASRLTLLEQYF. CDR3 bases: TGTGCCAGCAGACTTACCCTCCTCGAGCAGTACTTC.

The V call is TRBV5-1, the J call TRBJ1-1, with 7 bases that match TRBD1. The CDR3 spans 15 residues. The V segment lost 1 base and the J segment 5 bases; nucleotides outside the gene matches: 8. Germline CDR1 and CDR2: SGHRS and YFSETQ. CDR3 in amino acids: CASSLLSNRGTEAFF. The CDR3 DNA reads as TGCGCCAGCAGCTTGCTATCGAACAGGGGAACTGAAGCTTTCTTT. Based on the CDR3 plus reference TRBV5-1 and TRBJ1-1, the full variable domain is KAGVTQTPRYLIKTRGQQVTLSCSPISGHRSVSWYQQTPGQGLQFLFEYFSETQRNKGNFPGRFSGRQFSNSRSEMNVSTLELGDSALYLCASSLLSNRGTEAFFGQGTRLTVV.

The chain joins TRBV6-6 to TRBJ2-7; a weak D match, TRBD2 (6 bases). Germline lookup yields CDR1 MNHNY and CDR2 SVGAGI (reference sequence). The CDR3 runs 14 residues. V lost 0 bases, J lost 2 bases, and 8 bases lay in between. The CDR3 DNA sequence: TGTGCCAGCAGTTACTCGGGAGGAACCTACGAGCAGTACTTC. The encoded protein is CASSYSGGTYEQYF.

This clone was detected only a few times. The chain combines TRBV9 with TRBJ2-3; TRBD2 agrees at 12 bases. Germline loops: CDR1 SGDLS, CDR2 YYNGEE. This CDR3 contains 20 residues. V was clipped by 0 bases and J by 0 bases; unmatched bases: 11. CDR3 bases: TGTGCCAGCAGCGTAGGATATTGGACTAGCGGGACCCAGAGCACAGATACGCAGTATTTT. Protein: CASSVGYWTSGTQSTDTQYF.

The V call is TRBV6-9, the J call TRBJ1-2, with no clear D. V was shortened by 8 bases and J by 4 bases, with 20 bases between the two germline ends. CDR1 and CDR2 (germline): MNHGY, SVAAGI. The CDR3 contains 15 residues. CDR3 sequence (DNA): TGTGCCAGCCACGGGGATGGCACGAGATTCTATGGCTACACCTTC. Residues: CASHGDGTRFYGYTF.

The rearrangement links TRBV27 to TRBJ1-2; D is perhaps TRBD1 (5 bases). Deletions cut 3 bases from V and 4 bases from J, with 9 bases between. CDR3 length: 13 residues. CDR1 is MNHEY, CDR2 SMNVEV, per germline (reference sequence). CDR3 residues: CASSFGGTYGYTF. CDR3 in DNA: TGTGCCAGCAGTTTCGGGGGAACCTATGGCTACACCTTC.

The sample holds a few counts of this clone. The rearrangement uses TRBV7-9 and TRBJ2-1, with a tentative D call TRBD2 (6 bases). CDR3 size: 14 residues. Per the germline V gene, CDR1 is SEHNR and CDR2 is FQNEAQ (reference sequence). V dropped 7 bases and J dropped 3 bases, with 13 bases sitting between them. CDR3 loop: CASTGVADYNEQFF. CDR3 in DNA: TGTGCCAGCACGGGGGTAGCGGACTACAATGAGCAGTTCTTC.

Within the sample, this clone is medium-sized. V gene TRBV7-9 combines with J gene TRBJ1-1, with unresolved D. This CDR3 contains 12 residues. Germline V gives CDR1 SEHNR, CDR2 FQNEAQ (reference sequence). V gave up 1 base and J gave up 3 bases, with 3 bases separating them. This chain's CDR3 is CASSLGYTEAFF. The DNA of the CDR3 is TGTGCCAGCAGCTTAGGGTACACTGAAGCTTTCTTT.